This T cell receptor (beta chain) was sequenced for a study of shared clonotypes between healthy human individuals. Study-wide points: There were few donors, and this limited the genetic and exposure-history diversity represented.

As for this clone: Its antigen is unknown.

Into CD45RA+ naive and CD45RA-negative memory subsets, the CD4+ cells were split. Libraries were prepared by immunoSEQ multiplex PCR; TCRdb keeps only in-frame clonotypes and omits some of them. This sample has some 790,000 clones, with around 77% found just once. Specimen: memory CD4+ T cells sorted from blood. The subset denotes: CD45RA-negative fraction. The origin of this receptor is a woman aged 25-40 years in good health.

For the CDR3, the DNA is TGTGCCATCAGTGCTGACAGACAAGAGACCCAGTACTTC. It yields the protein CAISADRQETQYF. This sequence joins TRBV10-3 and TRBJ2-5; a weak D match, TRBD1 (5 bases). The germline gives CDR1 ENHRY, CDR2 SYGVKD. V shed 4 bases and J shed 2 bases, with 8 bases lying between them. The CDR3 covers 13 residues.